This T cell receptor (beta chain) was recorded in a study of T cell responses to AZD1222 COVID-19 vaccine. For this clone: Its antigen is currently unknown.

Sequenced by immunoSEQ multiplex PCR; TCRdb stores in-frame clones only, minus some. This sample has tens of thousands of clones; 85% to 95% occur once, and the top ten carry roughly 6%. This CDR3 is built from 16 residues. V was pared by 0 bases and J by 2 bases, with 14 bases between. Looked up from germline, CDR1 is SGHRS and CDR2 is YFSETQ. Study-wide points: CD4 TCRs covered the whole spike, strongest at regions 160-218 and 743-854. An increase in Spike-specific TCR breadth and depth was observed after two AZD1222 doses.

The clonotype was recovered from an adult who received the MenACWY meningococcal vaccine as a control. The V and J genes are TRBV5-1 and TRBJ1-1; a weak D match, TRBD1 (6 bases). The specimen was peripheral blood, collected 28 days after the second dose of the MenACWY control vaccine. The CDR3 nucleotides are TGCGCCAGCAGCTTGGCCCCGACAGGAATAAACACTGAAGCTTTCTTT. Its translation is CASSLAPTGINTEAFF.